These 2 T cell receptor beta chains came from one sample sequenced in a study of PD-L1 blockade in urothelial cancer. The time point here: pretreatment peripheral blood. Repertoires were generated with immunoSEQ multiplex PCR, while TCRdb's copy carries only in-frame clones and drops some. In the table there are tens of thousands of clones, less than 90% of which are singletons. Sequenced here: PBMCs, sampled around atezolizumab (anti-PD-L1) treatment. The receptors stem from a woman between 70 and 85 years old with urothelial cancer.

This chain links TRBV13 with TRBJ1-2; a possible D gene is TRBD1 (6 bases). The CDR3 contains 15 residues. Deletions cut 4 bases from V and 4 bases from J, with 16 bases between. Germline V gives CDR1 PRHDT, CDR2 FYEKMQ (reference sequence). CDR3 protein: CASSSSGTPLYGYTF. The CDR3 DNA follows: TGTGCCAGCAGCTCCTCCGGGACACCGCTCTATGGCTACACCTTC.

V gene TRBV6-1 combines with J gene TRBJ1-3, with D unresolved. V was clipped by 7 bases and J by 3 bases, with 13 bases between them. This CDR3 is built from 14 residues. Germline loops: CDR1 MNHNS, CDR2 SASEGT. The CDR3 DNA is TGTGCCAGCATTAGAACGGAGGGTGGAAACACCATATATTTT. Its translation: CASIRTEGGNTIYF.